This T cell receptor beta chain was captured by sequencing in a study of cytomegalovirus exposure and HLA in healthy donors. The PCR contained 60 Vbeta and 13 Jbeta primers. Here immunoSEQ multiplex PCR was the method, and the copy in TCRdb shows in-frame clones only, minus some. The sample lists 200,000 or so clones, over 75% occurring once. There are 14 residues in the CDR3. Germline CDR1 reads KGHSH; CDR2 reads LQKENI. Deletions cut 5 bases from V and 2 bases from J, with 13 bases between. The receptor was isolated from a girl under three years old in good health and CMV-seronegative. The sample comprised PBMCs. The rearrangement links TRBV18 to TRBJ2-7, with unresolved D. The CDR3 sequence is CASSTLEGPYEQYF. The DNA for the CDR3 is TGTGCCAGCTCAACGCTAGAAGGCCCCTACGAGCAGTACTTC. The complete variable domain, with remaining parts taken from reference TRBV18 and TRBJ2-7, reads NAGVMQNPRHLVRRRGQEARLRCSPMKGHSHVYWYRQLPEEGLKFMVYLQKENIIDESGMPKERFSAEFPKEGPSILRIQQVVRGDSAAYFCASSTLEGPYEQYFGPGTRLTVT.